The T cell receptor (beta chain) under discussion was sequenced for a study of CD8 T cells in Susac syndrome. The authors sequenced TCR beta from blood CD8+ and CD4+ T cells. Reverse transcription of about 0.5 to 1 ug RNA was carried out with random hexamers. Amplification of the TCR beta CDR3 was carried out by immunoSEQ multiplex PCR, which spanned a total of 54 Vbeta and 13 Jbeta segments. TCRdb fed the immunoSEQ multiplex PCR reads into MiXCR, producing one record per CDR3 protein. The data hold tens of thousands of distinct CDR3 sequences, with approximately 96% observed a single time. With 3 bases removed from V and 7 bases from J, the gap between germline ends came to 10 bases. CDR3 length equals 14 residues. In germline, CDR1 is SNHLY, CDR2 FYNNEI.

Sequencing input: CD4+ T cells from PBMCs. The receptor's source is a human donor with multiple sclerosis. The chain links TRBV2 to TRBJ1-6; D not resolved. The CDR3 is CASSDDQRNSPLHF. In nucleotides, the CDR3 is TGTGCCAGCAGTGACGACCAGAGGAATTCACCCCTCCACTTT.